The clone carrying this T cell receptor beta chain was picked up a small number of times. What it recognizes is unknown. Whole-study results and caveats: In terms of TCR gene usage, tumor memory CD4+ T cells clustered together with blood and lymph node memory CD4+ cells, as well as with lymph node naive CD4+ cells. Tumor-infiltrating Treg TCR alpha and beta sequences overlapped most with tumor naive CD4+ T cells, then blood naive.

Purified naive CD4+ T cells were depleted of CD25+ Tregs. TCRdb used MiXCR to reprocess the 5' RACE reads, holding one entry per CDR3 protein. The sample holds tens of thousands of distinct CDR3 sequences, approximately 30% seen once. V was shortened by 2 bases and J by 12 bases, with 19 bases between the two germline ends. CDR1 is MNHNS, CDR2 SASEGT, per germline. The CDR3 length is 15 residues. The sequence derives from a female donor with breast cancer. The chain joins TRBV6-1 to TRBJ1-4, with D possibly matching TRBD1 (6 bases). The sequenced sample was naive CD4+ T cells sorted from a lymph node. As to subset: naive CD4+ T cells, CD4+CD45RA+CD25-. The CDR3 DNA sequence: TGTGCCAGCAGTGAAAGGGAACGGGGGGGCAAGGAACTGTTTTTT. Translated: CASSERERGGKELFF.